A single sample is the source of the 19 T cell receptor beta chains below, sequenced in a study of low-dose radiotherapy and immunotherapy resistance in tumors. Priming of first-strand cDNA relied on TRAV- and TRBV-specific primers (covering alpha and beta chains). The authors ran around 22 PCR cycles to amplify TCRs with a constant-region primer and V-primer adapter. TCRdb re-called the reads with MiXCR, one entry per CDR3 protein. The sample records roughly 10,000 distinct CDR3 sequences, about 60% being singletons. The receptors stem from a human donor with advanced metastatic prostate, ovarian, gallbladder or colorectal cancer (not recorded which). This table probably holds off-target reads from a library built for another chain.

The V call is TRBV5-1, the J call TRBJ2-2; 8 bases map to TRBD1. Per germline, CDR1 SGHRS and CDR2 YFSETQ. Losses at the gene ends were 3 bases for V and 6 bases for J; bases not matched to a gene: 7. CDR3 size: 15 residues. DNA for the CDR3: TGCGCCAGCAGCTGGGCCGGGACAGGATCCGGGGAGCTGTTTTTT. This sequence encodes CASSWAGTGSGELFF.

This clonotype has just a few counts. The genes are TRBV20-1 and TRBJ2-1, with 13 positions matching TRBD2. The ends lost 5 bases at V and 0 bases at J; junction bases unmatched: 7. CDR3 length equals 17 residues. Germline lookup yields CDR1 DFQATT and CDR2 SNEGSKA (reference sequence). The CDR3 nucleotides are TGCAGTGCTTCCGGGACTAGCGGGATGGGCTCCTACAATGAGCAGTTCTTC. Translating gives CSASGTSGMGSYNEQFF.

The chain joins TRBV5-6 to TRBJ2-5, with a weak D call TRBD1 (5 bases). CDR1 SGHDT and CDR2 YYEEEE come from the germline V gene. V lost 3 bases and J 6 bases, leaving 15 bases between the germline ends. The CDR3 spans 14 residues. The CDR3 protein is CASSSNQGGQTQYF. The DNA of the CDR3 is TGTGCCAGCAGCTCCAATCAGGGTGGACAGACCCAGTACTTC.

The genes are TRBV19 and TRBJ2-2; maybe TRBD1 (6 bases). V shed 4 bases and J shed 5 bases, with 8 bases lying between them. Germline CDR1 is LNHDA and CDR2 is SQIVND (reference sequence). This CDR3 region has 13 residues. Written as DNA, the CDR3 is TGTGCCAGTAGTACAGGGGTGACCGGGGAGCTGTTTTTT. It encodes CASSTGVTGELFF.

J is TRBJ2-7 and V is TRBV29-1; 14 bases are a match to TRBD2. The CDR3 has 16 amino acids. V lost 5 bases and J lost 9; bases outside the gene matches: 15. Germline assignment: CDR1 SQVTM and CDR2 ANQGSEA. CDR3: CSVPGTPGLAGEWQYF. The CDR3 DNA is TGCAGCGTTCCAGGGACCCCGGGACTAGCGGGGGAATGGCAGTACTTC.

The V gene is TRBV5-6, the J gene TRBJ1-6; TRBD1 aligns across 8 bases. Germline-derived CDR1 and CDR2 are SGHDT and YYEEEE. Unmatched junction bases numbered 4, after V lost 4 bases and J lost 7 bases. CDR3 length equals 14 residues. The CDR3 region has the DNA TGTGCCAGCAGCGGGGGACAGGAAAATTCACCCCTCCACTTT. Translation gives CASSGGQENSPLHF.

This clonotype is a singleton in its sample. J is TRBJ1-3 and V is TRBV9, with D uncertain. Germline V gene lookup returns CDR1 SGDLS and CDR2 YYNGEE. The CDR3 is 11 amino acids. V lost 4 bases to trimming and J lost 2 bases, with 1 base between them. In DNA, the CDR3 is TGTGCCAGCAGCCCTGGAAACACCATATATTTT. Amino acids: CASSPGNTIYF.

The chain recombines TRBV12-3 or TRBV12-4 with TRBJ1-6; 12 nucleotides agree with TRBD1. This CDR3 has 16 amino acids. The trim removed 6 bases at V and 7 bases at J, leaving 7 bases unmatched. The CDR3 bases are TGTGCCAGCAGGGCGGGACAGGGGGCATTGAATTCACCCCTCCACTTT. It yields the protein CASRAGQGALNSPLHF.

V is TRBV5-4 and J is TRBJ2-3; the D gene is possibly TRBD2 (5 bases). The germline V and J ends were trimmed by 4 bases and 7 bases, with 19 bases remaining between them. Germline V gives CDR1 SGHNT, CDR2 YYREEE (reference sequence). The CDR3 sequence is 15 residues long. CDR3 in DNA: TGTGCCAGCAGCGGAAGCGGAGCCACGGGTTATACGCAGTATTTT. This gives the protein CASSGSGATGYTQYF.

The rearrangement links TRBV28 to TRBJ1-1; the D is unclear. V was cut by 3 bases and J by 6 bases, with 5 bases left in between. CDR1 and CDR2 from the germline V gene are MDHEN and SYDVKM. The CDR3 totals 11 residues. The CDR3 DNA reads as TGTGCCAGCAGTTTTGTCTCTGAAGCTTTCTTT. This gives the protein CASSFVSEAFF.

In this sample, this clonotype turned up once. The genes are TRBV11-2 and TRBJ2-1; no clear D. CDR1 and CDR2 (germline): SGHAT, FQNNGV. V was shortened by 5 bases and J by 3 bases, with 8 bases between the two germline ends. CDR3 size: 13 residues. CDR3 protein: CASSPVSYNEQFF. The DNA of the CDR3 is TGTGCCAGCAGCCCAGTAAGCTACAATGAGCAGTTCTTC.

CDR3 amino acids: CASALPGRTEAFF. The CDR3 DNA is TGTGCCAGCGCTCTCCCAGGGCGGACTGAAGCTTTCTTT. The chain links TRBV11-2 to TRBJ1-1; D may be TRBD1 (5 bases). The CDR3 has 13 residues. Trimming shortened V by 8 bases and J by 5 bases, and 15 bases separated the two germline ends. Germline V gene data show CDR1 as SGHAT and CDR2 as FQNNGV.

The V gene is TRBV5-1, the J gene TRBJ1-1, with a weak D call TRBD1 (6 bases). The germline V and J ends were trimmed by 3 bases and 4 bases, with 13 bases remaining between them. Germline values: CDR1 SGHRS, CDR2 YFSETQ. This CDR3 region has 14 residues. CDR3 DNA: TGCGCCAGCAGCTCCAGGGGAGGTGGCACTGAAGCTTTCTTT. Translation: CASSSRGGGTEAFF.

In this sample, this clonotype turned up a few times. V usage is TRBV6-2 or TRBV6-3 and J usage is TRBJ2-2; 10 bases map to TRBD2. The CDR3 runs 18 residues. The germline CDR1 and CDR2 sequences are MNHEY and SVGEGT. V was pared by 2 bases and J by 2 bases, with 8 bases of the junction left unmatched. CDR3 amino acids: CASSYNGGLAVNTGELFF. The CDR3 DNA follows: TGTGCCAGCAGTTACAACGGAGGACTAGCGGTTAACACCGGGGAGCTGTTTTTT.

V gene TRBV11-2 combines with J gene TRBJ1-1, with TRBD1 matching over 7 bases. J lost 2 bases, V lost 5 bases, and 8 bases had no gene match. The CDR3 contains 15 residues. Looked up from germline, CDR1 is SGHAT and CDR2 is FQNNGV. CDR3 coding DNA: TGTGCCAGCAGCGCCCGGGGACAGTTTAACACTGAAGCTTTCTTT. Its protein product is CASSARGQFNTEAFF.

The chain employs TRBV19 and TRBJ2-1; 10 nucleotides match TRBD2. V gave up 3 bases and J gave up 0 bases; unmatched junction bases: 5. The CDR3 has 17 amino acids. Looked up from germline, CDR1 is LNHDA and CDR2 is SQIVND (reference sequence). CDR3: CASSMPGLADSYNEQFF. CDR3 DNA sequence: TGTGCCAGTAGTATGCCCGGACTAGCGGACTCCTACAATGAGCAGTTCTTC.

V gene TRBV6-1 combines with J gene TRBJ2-1; TRBD1 matches 8 bases. The CDR3 is 15 amino acids. CDR1 MNHNS and CDR2 SASEGT come from the germline V gene. V dropped 4 bases and J dropped 5; count of bases not matched to a gene: 7. DNA for the CDR3: TGTGCCAGCAGTGTGACAGGGGACAAAAACAATGAGCAGTTCTTC. Its translation is CASSVTGDKNNEQFF.

The V and J genes are TRBV19 and TRBJ2-5, with D tentatively TRBD1 (5 bases). This CDR3 contains 13 residues. Trimming took off 4 bases at V and 5 bases at J, with 11 bases between the two ends. The V gene's germline CDR1 is LNHDA and CDR2 SQIVND (reference sequence). Here the CDR3 reads CASSTTKGETQYF. CDR3 DNA: TGTGCCAGTAGTACCACCAAGGGGGAGACCCAGTACTTC.

The chain is built from TRBV12-3 or TRBV12-4 and TRBJ2-2, with TRBD2 identical over 8 bases. The CDR3 is made up of 15 amino acids. With 6 bases clipped from V and 4 bases from J, the junction kept 7 bases outside the gene matches. CDR3 nucleotides: TGTGCCAGCAGACAACTAGCGGAGGGCACCGGGGAGCTGTTTTTT. Translation: CASRQLAEGTGELFF.